The rows below give T cell receptor beta chains drawn from one sample of a study of CD8 T cells in ankylosing spondylitis. TCRdb called the 5' RACE reads again in MiXCR, with one record for every CDR3 protein. The data hold fewer than 250,000 distinct CDR3 sequences, with around a quarter observed a single time. The sequencing sample was made of blood, either unsorted or a sorted T cell fraction (not recorded which). These receptor sequences come from a male donor with ankylosing spondylitis or in good health (not recorded which). CDR3s include the opening cysteine and the closing phenylalanine or tryptophan.

V gene: TRBV5-1; CDR3 protein: CASRQIQETQYF
V gene: TRBV10-3; CDR3 protein: CAMAQGATGNEQFF
V gene: TRBV20-1; CDR3 protein: CSASLGRVETQYF
V gene: TRBV25-1; CDR3 protein: CASSDSGSSYNEQFF
V gene: TRBV9; CDR3 protein: CASTVAGASYNEQFF
V gene: TRBV29-1; CDR3 protein: CSVAAGAATEAFF
V gene: TRBV20-1; CDR3 protein: CSGVQTSGLRGEQFF
V gene: TRBV20-1; CDR3 protein: CSATGGAGRNEQFF
V gene: TRBV29-1; CDR3 protein: CSVRQIYGYTF
V gene: TRBV9; CDR3 protein: CASGQAHTDTQYF
V gene: TRBV6-5; CDR3 protein: CASSSLWSYNEQFF
V gene: TRBV28; CDR3 protein: CASSSGGSGQETQYF
V gene: TRBV9; CDR3 protein: CASSVLGRGYTF
V gene: TRBV20-1; CDR3 protein: CSALLATAGKNEQFF
V gene: TRBV5-5; CDR3 protein: CASSLVLAGTSTDTQYF
V gene: TRBV7-2; CDR3 protein: CASSSGTFGELFF
V gene: TRBV20-1; CDR3 protein: CSARDPLSGSGSYNEQFF
V gene: TRBV12-3/TRBV12-4; CDR3 protein: CASGLGAGELFF
V gene: TRBV15; CDR3 protein: CATSREGGTDTQYF
V gene: TRBV25-1; CDR3 protein: CASSEWGADAYNEQFF
V gene: TRBV12-5; CDR3 protein: CASGSLPPGGYRTDTQYF
V gene: TRBV20-1; CDR3 protein: CSAGGAGGTYEQYF
V gene: TRBV5-1; CDR3 protein: CASSGTSGSYNEQFF
V gene: TRBV5-5; CDR3 protein: CASSLLGTASYEQYF
V gene: TRBV2; CDR3 protein: CASSEIRVGDNEQFF
V gene: TRBV7-9; CDR3 protein: CASSPTSGNEQFF
V gene: TRBV29-1; CDR3 protein: CSVVRDTNTEAFF
V gene: TRBV20-1; CDR3 protein: CSAKPSGPSYEQYF
V gene: TRBV7-2; CDR3 protein: CASSLALGSARETQYF
V gene: TRBV5-1; CDR3 protein: CASSPGTSGFTDTQYF
V gene: TRBV25-1; CDR3 protein: CASSEYGDRRSTDTQYF
V gene: TRBV7-2; CDR3 protein: CASSPRGLNRDTQYF
V gene: TRBV24-1; CDR3 protein: CATSVNRELFF
V gene: TRBV20-1; CDR3 protein: CSARDPTSGINNEQFF
V gene: TRBV7-2; CDR3 protein: CASSLAAGPEETQYF